This T cell receptor beta chain was sequenced during a study of cytomegalovirus exposure and HLA in healthy donors. On the study more broadly: From 170 million or so T cells, an earlier analysis saw under 140 million unique TCR beta sequences. Clustering assigned roughly 81% of the approximately 370 genotyped donors to the Caucasian-associated ancestry cluster.

Findings and limits, study-wide: Researchers had no immune exposure information except CMV serostatus available. In a later analysis, compared with equally common non-associated chains, HLA-associated beta chains were more expanded.

Regarding this clone: What it binds is not known.

V shed 4 bases and J 5 bases; nucleotides not matched to a gene: 12. CDR3 length equals 15 residues. The germline gives CDR1 SGHKS, CDR2 YYEKEE (reference sequence). The primer mix had 60 Vbeta and 13 Jbeta primers. Repertoires were generated with immunoSEQ multiplex PCR, while TCRdb's copy carries only in-frame clones and drops some. The repertoire consists of over 150,000 clones, with approximately 80% occurring once and the leading ten covering roughly 9.7%. The chain links TRBV5-5 to TRBJ2-7; the match to TRBD1 covers 7 bases. This receptor was taken from a young man in good health and CMV-seropositive. The material sequenced was PBMCs. This chain's CDR3 is CASSQLDRVEDEQYF. CDR3 DNA: TGTGCCAGCAGCCAGCTCGACAGGGTGGAGGACGAGCAGTACTTC.